One and the same sample provided the 14 T cell receptor beta chains below, sequenced in a study of immune evolution from preneoplasia to lung adenocarcinoma. TCRdb's copy holds only in-frame clones and misses some; the assay was immunoSEQ multiplex PCR. Here the sample spans 4,000 to 5,000 clones, around 85% being singletons. Sequenced: FFPE adjacent normal lung tissue. These receptors were obtained from a donor older than 65 with lung adenocarcinoma.

The genes are TRBV4-1 and TRBJ2-1; D is ambiguous. Between the trimmed V and J ends, which lost 2 bases and 8 bases, there was a span of 7 bases. Germline CDR1 is MGHRA and CDR2 is YSYEKL. The CDR3 is 12 amino acids. The CDR3 DNA sequence: TGCGCCAGCAGCCAACGAGAGGATGAGCAGTTCTTC. It specifies CASSQREDEQFF.

V usage is TRBV28 and J usage is TRBJ2-7; 10 bases line up with TRBD2. The length of the CDR3 is 14 residues. Germline CDR1 and CDR2: MDHEN and SYDVKM. V trimming: 6 bases; J trimming: 0 bases; junction bases outside the gene matches: 2. The CDR3 region has the DNA TGTGCCAGCAGGGTAGCGGGAGGCTCCTACGAGCAGTACTTC. Protein product: CASRVAGGSYEQYF.

This chain uses TRBV28 with TRBJ1-2; possibly TRBD1 for D (6 bases). Germline CDR1 reads MDHEN; CDR2 reads SYDVKM. V lost 4 bases and J lost 4, with 13 bases in between. The CDR3 is 14 residues long. The CDR3 nucleotides are TGTGCCAGCAGTTCTGGACAGACCCCCTATGGCTACACCTTC. Translated, it gives CASSSGQTPYGYTF.

The J gene is TRBJ2-7, the V gene TRBV6-6; D is unclear. Germline V gene data show CDR1 as MNHNY and CDR2 as SVGAGI (reference sequence). V dropped 4 bases and J dropped 6 bases, with 13 bases sitting between them. This CDR3 has 13 residues. The CDR3 DNA sequence: TGTGCCAGCAGTTTGGGATTGTTCGGCGAGCAGTACTTC. Protein sequence: CASSLGLFGEQYF.

The chain carries TRBV5-1 and TRBJ1-5; D is ambiguous. This CDR3 region has 15 residues. Germline CDR1 reads SGHRS; CDR2 reads YFSETQ. V lost 3 bases to trimming and J lost 6 bases, with 16 bases between them. The CDR3 DNA reads as TGCGCCAGCAGCTCCGATGGGAAGCACGGTCAGCCCCAGCATTTT. This encodes CASSSDGKHGQPQHF.

The chain recombines TRBV2 with TRBJ2-3, with TRBD1 as a possible D gene (6 bases). Trimming pared 7 bases from V and 4 bases from J, leaving 12 bases between. This CDR3 has 13 residues. Germline V gene data show CDR1 as SNHLY and CDR2 as FYNNEI. The CDR3 DNA sequence: TGTGCCAGCAATCGGGACATTGCAGATACGCAGTATTTT. This sequence encodes CASNRDIADTQYF.

The gene calls are TRBV11-2 and TRBJ2-1; D not certain. With 0 bases removed from V and 7 bases from J, the gap between germline ends came to 10 bases. The CDR3 spans 14 residues. The germline V gene encodes CDR1 SGHAT and CDR2 FQNNGV. DNA for the CDR3: TGTGCCAGCAGCTTAGATCTCCCTGGGAATGAGCAGTTCTTC. It codes for CASSLDLPGNEQFF.

In its sample, this clone was seen once. The chain employs TRBV5-1 and TRBJ1-1; D uncertain. The CDR3 consists of 13 residues. Trimming left V 0 bases short and J 5 bases short, with 8 bases between. CDR1 is SGHRS and CDR2 is YFSETQ in the germline V gene. Here the CDR3 DNA reads TGCGCCAGCAGCTTGGACAGTGTAACTGAAGCTTTCTTT. Its translation is CASSLDSVTEAFF.

The V gene is TRBV5-1, the J gene TRBJ2-2; TRBD1 matches 11 bases. The CDR3 runs 15 residues. Germline V gives CDR1 SGHRS, CDR2 YFSETQ. V lost 4 bases to trimming and J lost 5 bases; unmatched junction nucleotides: 4. CDR3 protein: CASSPGQGGTGELFF. The CDR3 DNA reads TGCGCCAGCAGCCCGGGACAGGGGGGTACCGGGGAGCTGTTTTTT.

The chain recombines TRBV30 with TRBJ1-1; tentatively, D is TRBD1 (5 bases). V shed 2 bases and J shed 3 bases, with 10 bases lying between them. Germline CDR1 reads GTSNPN; CDR2 reads SVGIG (reference sequence). The CDR3 totals 13 residues. CDR3 in amino acids: CAWSRGGDTEAFF. The CDR3 DNA sequence: TGTGCCTGGAGTAGGGGAGGAGACACTGAAGCTTTCTTT.

CDR3 in DNA: TGTGCCAGCAGCTTAAAACAGGGAACTGAAGCTTTCTTT. It is translated as CASSLKQGTEAFF. This chain joins TRBV7-9 and TRBJ1-1, with D possibly TRBD1 on 6 matching bases. Germline V gene sequence: CDR1 SEHNR, CDR2 FQNEAQ (reference sequence). The ends were cut back, 2 bases at V and 5 bases at J, with 9 bases in the middle. The CDR3 loop spans 13 amino acids. Using reference TRBV7-9 and TRBJ1-1 for the parts outside the CDR3, the full variable domain is DTGVSQNPRHKITKRGQNVTFRCDPISEHNRLYWYRQTLGQGPEFLTYFQNEAQLEKSRLLSDRFSAERPKGSFSTLEIQRTEQGDSAMYLCASSLKQGTEAFFGQGTRLTVV.

The table lists this clone with a count of one. The V call is TRBV7-3, the J call TRBJ2-1; TRBD2 aligns across 14 bases. The V and J ends lost 2 bases and 3 bases, in that order; junction bases with no gene match: 12. Germline loops: CDR1 SGHTA, CDR2 FQGTGA. This CDR3 is 20 amino acids long. The CDR3 nucleotides are TGTGCCAGCAGCTTAGCCCCCGGGACTAGCGGGAGAAACCACTACAATGAGCAGTTCTTC. The encoded protein is CASSLAPGTSGRNHYNEQFF.

This clone was seen once. The V call is TRBV30, the J call TRBJ2-5; 12 bases map to TRBD2. From germline, CDR1 is GTSNPN and CDR2 SVGIG (reference sequence). The CDR3 is 13 amino acids. J was trimmed by 9 bases and V by 5 bases; bases with no gene match: 7. CDR3 residues: CAWGLAGPGAQYF. In DNA form, the CDR3 reads TGTGCCTGGGGACTAGCGGGGCCTGGGGCCCAGTACTTC.

This rearrangement joins TRBV11-2 to TRBJ1-1; unclear D gene. V lost 0 bases, J lost 1 base, and 3 bases lay in between. From germline, CDR1 is SGHAT and CDR2 FQNNGV. The CDR3 totals 13 residues. CDR3 region: CASSLEENTEAFF. CDR3 bases: TGTGCCAGCAGCTTAGAAGAGAACACTGAAGCTTTCTTT.